Listed below are T cell receptor beta chains from one sample, sequenced in a study of blood T cell repertoires in COVID-19. Assay: immunoSEQ multiplex PCR; the TCRdb copy retains only in-frame clones and omits some. Altogether 360,000 or so clones are present, 87% being singletons, with the ten largest covering about 3%. Sequences were obtained from PBMCs or T cells enriched from blood (not recorded which). These receptors were taken from a woman aged 25 to 39 who had recovered from COVID-19. Each CDR3 is given with its conserved first and last residue. The D gene is left open where the match is weak. The size field is filled for only some rows; it gives once, few, many or a size class.

TRBV28	TRBJ2-2	NA	few	CASSLTGSGELFF	TGTGCCAGCAGTTTAACAGGCTCCGGGGAGCTGTTTTTT
TRBV30	TRBJ1-5	TRBD1	few	CAWKGGTGGNQPQHF	TGTGCCTGGAAGGGGGGCACAGGGGGCAATCAGCCCCAGCATTTT
TRBV7-9	TRBJ1-2	TRBD1	NA	CASSLAGGNGYTF	TGTGCCAGCAGCTTAGCAGGGGGCAATGGCTACACCTTC
TRBV5-1	TRBJ2-2	NA	NA	CASSLEKPGELFF	TGCGCCAGCAGCCTGGAGAAGCCCGGGGAGCTGTTTTTT
TRBV5-1	TRBJ2-2	NA	NA	CASRDSEGLANTGELFF	TGCGCCAGCAGGGACAGTGAGGGTCTCGCGAACACCGGGGAGCTGTTTTTT
TRBV3-1/TRBV3-2	TRBJ1-1	TRBD1	once	CASSQEAGQGGTEAFF	TGTGCCAGCAGCCAAGAAGCAGGTCAGGGGGGAACTGAAGCTTTCTTT
TRBV28	TRBJ2-1	NA	NA	CASSLSEGYEQFF	TGTGCCAGCAGTTTATCGGAGGGCTATGAGCAGTTCTTC
TRBV6-5	TRBJ2-7	TRBD2	NA	CASSSTTSRNYEQYF	TGTGCCAGCAGCTCTACGACTAGCAGGAACTACGAGCAGTACTTC
TRBV7-9	TRBJ2-1	TRBD2	NA	CASSFQRGDYNEQFF	TGTGCCAGCAGCTTCCAGCGGGGGGACTACAATGAGCAGTTCTTC
TRBV9	TRBJ2-7	NA	NA	CASSVGPGDAYEQYF	TGTGCCAGCAGCGTAGGGCCAGGGGATGCATACGAGCAGTACTTC
TRBV5-5	TRBJ1-5	NA	NA	CASSAQQDPRMPQHF	TGTGCCAGCAGCGCACAACAGGACCCAAGGATGCCCCAGCATTTT
TRBV5-8	TRBJ1-3	TRBD1	NA	CASSSTTGAGNTIYF	TGTGCCAGCAGCTCCACGACAGGGGCTGGAAACACCATATATTTT
TRBV29-1	TRBJ1-5	NA	once	CSARTFSGPQHF	TGCAGCGCCAGGACATTCTCCGGGCCCCAGCATTTT
TRBV6-5	TRBJ2-3	NA	NA	CASRTATDTQYF	TGTGCCAGCAGGACAGCCACAGATACGCAGTATTTT
TRBV5-5	TRBJ2-7	TRBD1	NA	CASSFSGTGSYEQYF	TGTGCCAGCAGCTTTTCCGGGACAGGGTCTTACGAGCAGTACTTC
TRBV15	TRBJ1-1	TRBD1	many	CATRTDRDVTEAFF	TGTGCCACCAGAACCGACAGGGATGTCACTGAAGCTTTCTTT
TRBV10-1	TRBJ2-2	TRBD2	many	CASIGLAGGTNTGELFF	TGCGCCAGCATAGGACTAGCGGGGGGAACGAACACCGGGGAGCTGTTTTTT
TRBV30	TRBJ2-7	TRBD2	NA	CAWSVGGTSGVEQYF	TGTGCCTGGAGTGTAGGTGGGACTAGCGGGGTCGAGCAGTACTTC
TRBV3-1/TRBV3-2	TRBJ2-2	TRBD2	NA	CASSQSPLAGPGELFF	TGTGCCAGCAGCCAATCGCCCCTAGCGGGACCCGGGGAGCTGTTTTTT
TRBV6-6	TRBJ2-7	TRBD1	once	CASRYDRGGSYEQYF	TGTGCCAGCAGATACGACAGGGGGGGATCCTACGAGCAGTACTTC
TRBV7-6	TRBJ2-3	NA	NA	CASSLASSSTDTQYF	TGTGCCAGCAGCTTAGCCTCCTCTTCCACAGATACGCAGTATTTT
TRBV4-1	TRBJ2-1	NA	once	CASSLIKGDSDSNEQFF	TGCGCCAGCAGCCTCATCAAAGGGGACTCCGATAGCAATGAGCAGTTCTTC
TRBV29-1	TRBJ2-1	TRBD2	NA	CSVPTSGAYNEQFF	TGCAGCGTCCCGACTAGCGGGGCCTACAATGAGCAGTTCTTC
TRBV5-4	TRBJ1-2	NA	NA	CASSFQGMHYGYTF	TGTGCCAGCAGCTTTCAGGGGATGCACTATGGCTACACCTTC
TRBV5-1	TRBJ2-1	NA	NA	CASSLGLNLAEQFF	TGCGCCAGCAGCTTGGGACTAAACCTCGCAGAGCAGTTCTTC
TRBV14	TRBJ2-4	TRBD2	many	CASSQVGLAGGNIQYF	TGTGCCAGCAGCCAAGTTGGCCTAGCGGGGGGGAACATTCAGTACTTC
TRBV5-1	TRBJ2-1	TRBD2	NA	CASSLGAGAIEQFF	TGCGCCAGCAGCTTGGGAGCGGGAGCAATCGAGCAGTTCTTC